These T cell receptor beta chains were read from a single sample in a study of shared clonotypes between healthy human individuals. Some clones are missing from TCRdb's copy, which holds only in-frame ones; the method was immunoSEQ multiplex PCR. The sample has about 1.5 million clones; about 98% are singletons. Input material: naive CD4+ T cells sorted from blood. These receptors were taken from a man younger than 40 in good health. Each CDR3 is given with its conserved first and last residue. Rows give clone size only sometimes, using once, few, many, or a class for an expanded clone.

size,V,CDR3
-,TRBV9,CASSTRGQGIGEQYF
-,TRBV9,CASSPGRRGGSYEQYF
-,TRBV11-2,CASSSLGADTQYF
-,TRBV10-1,CASSGGLAGIKNHYEQYF
once,TRBV5-6,CASSLFRGQETQYF
-,TRBV19,CASSARLAGGTYEQYF
-,TRBV29-1,CSVVTGPYEQYF
-,TRBV6-5,CASTPGPPGPAFF
-,TRBV11-3,CASSSRGTSGINEQFF
-,TRBV7-3,CASSLTGGKGYNEQFF
-,TRBV5-1,CASSLDATNEKLFF
-,TRBV6-6,CASSLQGNTIYF
-,TRBV7-8,CASSWDRDYEQYF
-,TRBV28,CASSEREIAGELFF
-,TRBV19,CASSIWTSGRAPGELFF
-,TRBV19,CASSIETLSNQPQHF
-,TRBV2,CASRTTSRNTGELFF
-,TRBV5-1,CASSSDSYSGNTIYF
-,TRBV18,CASSPDRANTGELFF
-,TRBV5-1,CASSLAVPQETQYF
-,TRBV5-1,CASSSANTDTQYF
-,TRBV5-1,CASSLEDRVLDEAFF
-,TRBV28,CASSLDRVNYGYTF
-,TRBV10-3,CAISDRGMGTEAFF
-,TRBV4-2,CASSQGQGMNTEAFF
-,TRBV14,CASSPWDSLTDTQYF
-,TRBV18,CASSPLGNTAEGYTF
-,TRBV19,CASSTPGRANVLTF
-,TRBV7-8,CASSQMGNYGYTF
once,TRBV7-2,CASSSRGLVTDTQYF
-,TRBV5-6,CASSLKWDTSIYGYTF
-,TRBV7-3,CASSFRGNTEAFF
-,TRBV5-1,CASSLMSNTDTQYF
-,TRBV4-1,CASSQDFQGVPYEQYF
-,TRBV10-1,CASSEYRSGGGSTDTQYF
-,TRBV5-6,CASSLGGSNYGYTF
-,TRBV10-1,CASSTGQSYNEQFF
-,TRBV7-9,CASRSGNQPQHF
-,TRBV7-9,CASSPPPDNEKLFF
-,TRBV4-3,CASSQDQGEREFYNEQFF
-,TRBV6-6,CASAPSSLTDTQYF
-,TRBV25-1,CASSDPKREGSYEQYF
-,TRBV6-6,CASSPWEGSYEQYF
-,TRBV5-1,CASNEGVSTDTQYF
once,TRBV4-1,CASSARQGFYGYTF
-,TRBV5-4,CASSPTGQPYEQYF
-,TRBV7-6,CASSLVAGHYNEQFF
-,TRBV7-2,CASSLVIGSDTEAFF
-,TRBV6-5,CASSYEAGGNTGELFF
-,TRBV25-1,CASSEEGAGGAGELFF
-,TRBV9,CASSISGANTGELFF
-,TRBV13,CASSLTSGRTDTQYF
-,TRBV7-8,CASSLALTSGISSYEQYF
-,TRBV28,CATAPQHF